The 7 T cell receptor beta chains below were found in one sample sequenced in a study of T-cell memory formation after mild COVID-19. One entry per CDR3 protein, called by TCRdb with MiXCR from the 5' RACE reads. This sample has fewer than 250,000 distinct CDR3 sequences, with roughly 27% found just once. The specimen was PBMCs or a T cell subset sorted from them (not recorded which). The receptor source for this set is an adult woman who had mild COVID-19 (a few samples of this study predate the infection). Cell type and time point are not known.

The V call is TRBV6-6, the J call TRBJ2-7; the match to TRBD1 covers 7 bases. The germline V gene has CDR1 MNHNY and CDR2 SVGAGI (reference sequence). The CDR3 runs 16 residues. After removal of 2 bases from V and 1 base from J, the junction contained 8 bases not matched to a gene. CDR3 sequence: CASSYEPGQPSYEQYF. Written as DNA, the CDR3 is TGTGCCAGCAGTTACGAACCGGGACAGCCTTCCTACGAGCAGTACTTC.

This clonotype was detected a few times. At one end, the junction sequence differs from germline, possibly due to a read error. The rearrangement links TRBV20-1 to TRBJ1-2, with D possibly TRBD1 on 5 matching bases. CDR1 is DFQATT and CDR2 is SNEGSKA in the germline V gene (reference sequence). The CDR3 is 9 amino acids. Here the CDR3 DNA reads TGCAGTGCCCCGGGACGTCATAAATTC. Its protein product is CSAPGRHKF.

This chain joins TRBV6-1 and TRBJ1-1, with D hard to call. Germline CDR1 reads MNHNS; CDR2 reads SASEGT. V lost 7 bases to trimming and J lost 0 bases, with 9 bases between them. This CDR3 spans 13 amino acids. CDR3 in DNA: TGTGCCAGCAAAAACAGAGTGAACACTGAAGCTTTCTTT. This codes for CASKNRVNTEAFF.

The V and J genes are TRBV7-3 and TRBJ2-3; 7 bases match TRBD1. The germline CDR1 and CDR2 sequences are SGHTA and FQGTGA. The V and J ends lost 5 bases and 2 bases, in that order; junction bases with no gene match: 7. The CDR3 consists of 15 residues. CDR3 residues: CASSVGQMHTDTQYF. For the CDR3, the DNA is TGTGCCAGCAGCGTGGGACAGATGCACACAGATACGCAGTATTTT.

In this sample, this clonotype turned up many times. The gene calls are TRBV7-2 and TRBJ2-1; possibly TRBD2 for D (5 bases). From germline, CDR1 is SGHTA and CDR2 FQGNSA. The V gene lost 1 base and the J gene lost 9 bases, with 7 bases spanning the gap. This CDR3 is 12 amino acids long. The CDR3 loop reads CASSLGTSEQFF. CDR3 nucleotide sequence: TGTGCCAGCAGCTTAGGCACTAGTGAGCAGTTCTTC.

This chain links TRBV11-2 with TRBJ2-1, with D tentatively TRBD2 (5 bases). V lost 4 bases and J 9 bases, leaving 10 bases between the germline ends. The length of the CDR3 is 12 residues. The germline gives CDR1 SGHAT, CDR2 FQNNGV. In nucleotides, the CDR3 is TGTGCCAGCAGCTATTCGGCGGGTGAGCAGTTCTTC. Its protein is CASSYSAGEQFF. Drawing the rest from reference TRBV11-2 and TRBJ2-1, the complete variable domain is EAGVAQSPRYKIIEKRQSVAFWCNPISGHATLYWYQQILGQGPKLLIQFQNNGVVDDSQLPKDRFSAERLKGVDSTLKIQPAKLEDSAVYLCASSYSAGEQFFGPGTRLTVL.

CDR3 protein: CSVVGVREKLFF. CDR3 nucleotide sequence: TGCAGCGTTGTCGGGGTTAGAGAAAAACTGTTTTTT. The genes are TRBV29-1 and TRBJ1-4; no clear D gene. The CDR3 extends over 12 amino acids. Trimming removed 4 bases from V and 8 bases from J, with 11 bases in between. In germline, CDR1 is SQVTM, CDR2 ANQGSEA.